These 26 T cell receptor beta chains were sequenced from one sample in a study of cytomegalovirus exposure and HLA in healthy donors. In the PCR, 60 Vbeta and 13 Jbeta primers were used. Measured with immunoSEQ multiplex PCR; TCRdb has only the in-frame clones, and not every one. The sample includes fewer than 150,000 clones, over 75% of them seen just once. The sample was PBMCs. Receptors were obtained from a man between 25 and 39 years old in good health and CMV-seronegative.

This chain joins TRBV4-1 and TRBJ1-5; 9 positions agree with TRBD1. Germline lookup yields CDR1 MGHRA and CDR2 YSYEKL. This CDR3 has 14 amino acids. V was pared by 4 bases and J by 4 bases, with 2 bases of the junction left unmatched. CDR3 in DNA: TGCGCCAGCAGCCCGGGACAGGGAAATCAGCCCCAGCATTTT. Translation: CASSPGQGNQPQHF.

The chain combines TRBV5-1 with TRBJ1-1; D is perhaps TRBD1 (6 bases). Trimming removed 3 bases at V and 2 bases at J, with 14 bases between. This CDR3 has 15 amino acids. Germline CDR1 SGHRS, CDR2 YFSETQ. The CDR3 DNA reads as TGCGCCAGCAGCTCGGGGGGCGGACCAAACACTGAAGCTTTCTTT. It is translated as CASSSGGGPNTEAFF.

This clone has more than one count but fewer than ten. The chain joins TRBV7-8 to TRBJ2-5; 10 nucleotides align to TRBD2. Trimming at V came to 0 bases and at J to 4 bases, leaving 5 bases not matched to a gene. This CDR3 contains 16 residues. Germline CDR1 and CDR2: SGHVS and FQNEAQ. DNA of the CDR3: TGTGCCAGCAGCTTAGCGAGAAGCGGGAGGGGAGAGACCCAGTACTTC. It encodes CASSLARSGRGETQYF.

This chain links TRBV7-9 with TRBJ2-1, with 7 bases lining up with TRBD2. Germline trimming cut 3 bases from V and 5 bases from J; bases unmatched to any gene: 13. CDR1 and CDR2 from the germline V gene are SEHNR and FQNEAQ (reference sequence). This CDR3 has 17 amino acids. The CDR3 spells CASSLGGLAGVHNEQFF. The CDR3 DNA is TGTGCCAGCAGCTTGGGAGGTCTCGCGGGAGTTCACAATGAGCAGTTCTTC.

This clone was seen only once. This chain connects TRBV2 to TRBJ2-6; 8 positions match TRBD1. CDR1 and CDR2 (germline): SNHLY, FYNNEI. V gave up 6 bases and J gave up 5 bases; unmatched junction bases: 6. The CDR3 runs to 15 residues. The CDR3 here is CASRGQDLRANVLTF. The DNA for the CDR3 is TGTGCCAGCAGGGGACAGGACCTCCGGGCCAACGTCCTGACTTTC.

The V and J genes are TRBV6-1 and TRBJ1-1, with a tentative D call TRBD1 (6 bases). The CDR3 is 15 residues long. The germline V gene has CDR1 MNHNS and CDR2 SASEGT. Trimming cost V 2 bases and J 2 bases, with 12 bases left between them. The CDR3 region has the DNA TGTGCCAGCAGTGAAAGGGTCAGGGGCAACACTGAAGCTTTCTTT. Its protein product is CASSERVRGNTEAFF.

The V call is TRBV4-1, the J call TRBJ1-1, with a weak D call TRBD1 (5 bases). This CDR3 region has 13 residues. Trimming removed 4 bases from V and 4 bases from J, with 10 bases in between. Germline CDR1 and CDR2: MGHRA and YSYEKL. The DNA for the CDR3 is TGCGCCAGCAGCCCATGGCAGGGCACTGAAGCTTTCTTT. Amino acids: CASSPWQGTEAFF.

This clone was counted a few times. The V gene is TRBV27, the J gene TRBJ1-2; D might be TRBD1 (6 bases). V was trimmed by 2 bases and J by 2 bases, leaving 6 bases between them. CDR1 and CDR2 (germline): MNHEY, SMNVEV (reference sequence). The CDR3 loop spans 13 amino acids. CDR3 in amino acids: CASSLQGNYGYTF. The CDR3 DNA reads as TGTGCCAGCAGTTTACAGGGGAACTATGGCTACACCTTC.

The V call is TRBV19, the J call TRBJ1-5, with 7 bases that match TRBD1. The germline V gene has CDR1 LNHDA and CDR2 SQIVND (reference sequence). The CDR3 spans 14 residues. The V gene end was trimmed by 4 bases and the J gene end by 3 bases; junction bases not matched to a gene: 3. This CDR3 is CASSKTGANQPQHF. As DNA, the CDR3 is TGTGCCAGTAGTAAAACAGGGGCCAATCAGCCCCAGCATTTT.

This rearrangement joins TRBV4-1 to TRBJ2-7; 11 bases line up with TRBD1. With V trimmed by 1 base and J by 7 bases, 9 bases remained unmatched. This CDR3 contains 16 residues. CDR1 MGHRA and CDR2 YSYEKL come from the germline V gene. The CDR3 loop is CASSQVPGQGAREQYF. The CDR3 coding sequence is TGCGCCAGCAGCCAAGTCCCCGGACAGGGGGCGAGGGAGCAGTACTTC.

This sequence joins TRBV19 and TRBJ2-2, with 8 bases identical to TRBD2. J gave up 4 bases and V 7 bases, and 8 bases lay outside the gene matches. CDR1 is LNHDA and CDR2 is SQIVND in the germline V gene (reference sequence). The CDR3 length is 15 residues. The CDR3: CASTIGGARTGELFF. For the CDR3, the DNA is TGTGCCAGTACCATCGGGGGGGCGCGCACCGGGGAGCTGTTTTTT.

In this sample, this clone turned up once. This chain joins TRBV19 and TRBJ2-3; D uncertain. Deletions cut 5 bases from V and 3 bases from J, with 6 bases between. Germline V gene sequence: CDR1 LNHDA, CDR2 SQIVND (reference sequence). The CDR3 consists of 12 residues. CDR3 residues: CASSPRTDTQYF. DNA of the CDR3: TGTGCCAGTAGTCCCCGGACAGATACGCAGTATTTT. The entire variable domain, with the rest obtained from reference TRBV19 and TRBJ2-3, is as follows: DGGITQSPKYLFRKEGQNVTLSCEQNLNHDAMYWYRQDPGQGLRLIYYSQIVNDFQKGDIAEGYSVSREKKESFPLTVTSAQKNPTAFYLCASSPRTDTQYFGPGTRLTVL.

This rearrangement joins TRBV11-2 to TRBJ2-5; 12 bases line up with TRBD2. The CDR3 loop spans 18 amino acids. V was pared by 4 bases and J by 1 base, with 10 bases of the junction left unmatched. The V gene's germline CDR1 is SGHAT and CDR2 FQNNGV. CDR3 sequence (DNA): TGTGCCAGCAGCTCCCCTAGCGGGGGGGCCCATCCCCAAGAGACCCAGTACTTC. It translates to CASSSPSGGAHPQETQYF.

This chain connects TRBV7-8 to TRBJ2-2, with a possible D match to TRBD1 (5 bases). The CDR3 runs to 14 residues. V shed 5 bases and J shed 1 base, with 8 bases lying between them. Germline V gene lookup returns CDR1 SGHVS and CDR2 FQNEAQ. CDR3 sequence: CASSPTGNTGELFF. The CDR3 bases are TGTGCCAGCAGCCCAACAGGGAACACCGGGGAGCTGTTTTTT.

This clone showed up just once. The chain joins TRBV7-6 to TRBJ1-5; no clear D gene. Germline V gene data show CDR1 as SGHVS and CDR2 as FNYEAQ. This CDR3 contains 12 residues. The germline V and J ends were trimmed by 1 base and 7 bases, with 5 bases remaining between them. CDR3 loop: CASSLVGQPQHF. The DNA for the CDR3 is TGTGCCAGCAGCTTAGTTGGCCAGCCCCAGCATTTT. Variable domain in full (rest from reference TRBV7-6 and TRBJ1-5): GAGVSQSPRYKVTKRGQDVALRCDPISGHVSLYWYRQALGQGPEFLTYFNYEAQQDKSGLPNDRFSAERPEGSISTLTIQRTEQRDSAMYRCASSLVGQPQHFGDGTRLSIL.

This chain connects TRBV13 to TRBJ2-2, with a possible D match to TRBD1 (6 bases). V was trimmed by 5 bases and J by 5 bases, leaving 21 bases between them. The CDR3 is 17 residues long. Germline-derived CDR1 and CDR2 are PRHDT and FYEKMQ (reference sequence). The DNA of the CDR3 is TGTGCCAGCAGCGCAGAAGGGCAGGGGTTATTTACCGGGGAGCTGTTTTTT. Protein sequence: CASSAEGQGLFTGELFF.

The V gene is TRBV6-6, the J gene TRBJ2-1; weak D call: TRBD1 (6 bases). The CDR3 has 15 amino acids. The germline gives CDR1 MNHNY, CDR2 SVGAGI (reference sequence). Trimming took off 0 bases at V and 8 bases at J, with 14 bases between the two ends. This chain's CDR3 is CASSYSFGQNDEQFF. CDR3 in DNA: TGTGCCAGCAGTTACTCCTTCGGACAGAACGATGAGCAGTTCTTC.

V is TRBV28 and J is TRBJ2-7; 8 bases align to TRBD2. The junction had 5 bases not matched to a gene; V was cut back by 5 bases and J by 5 bases. This CDR3 has 13 residues. Germline-derived CDR1 and CDR2 are MDHEN and SYDVKM. CDR3 sequence (DNA): TGTGCCAGCAGTCTCCCGGGAGGGGACGAGCAGTACTTC. Protein sequence: CASSLPGGDEQYF. The full variable domain, its missing parts supplied by reference TRBV28 and TRBJ2-7, is DVKVTQSSRYLVKRTGEKVFLECVQDMDHENMFWYRQDPGLGLRLIYFSYDVKMKEKGDIPEGYSVSREKKERFSLILESASTNQTSMYLCASSLPGGDEQYFGPGTRLTVT.

The rearrangement links TRBV30 to TRBJ2-1; 7 bases line up with TRBD2. J was trimmed by 2 bases and V by 1 base; bases with no gene match: 8. CDR1 is GTSNPN, CDR2 SVGIG, per germline (reference sequence). The CDR3 is made up of 16 amino acids. CDR3 protein: CAWSAPGLTTYNEQFF. CDR3 coding DNA: TGTGCCTGGAGTGCTCCGGGACTAACTACCTACAATGAGCAGTTCTTC.

The chain is built from TRBV19 and TRBJ1-4; D call uncertain. This CDR3 has 13 residues. In germline, CDR1 is LNHDA, CDR2 SQIVND (reference sequence). V was trimmed by 3 bases and J by 5 bases, leaving 7 bases between them. CDR3 DNA: TGTGCCAGTAGTATGGCCAGAAATGAAAAACTGTTTTTT. It is translated as CASSMARNEKLFF.

The chain joins TRBV7-9 to TRBJ1-1; the match to TRBD1 covers 9 bases. The CDR3 covers 15 residues. The V gene end was trimmed by 4 bases and the J gene end by 3 bases; junction bases not matched to a gene: 6. From germline, CDR1 is SEHNR and CDR2 FQNEAQ (reference sequence). The CDR3 sequence is CASSSTGGGYTEAFF. The CDR3 DNA is TGTGCCAGCAGCTCGACAGGGGGTGGGTACACTGAAGCTTTCTTT. The full variable domain, its missing parts supplied by reference TRBV7-9 and TRBJ1-1, is DTGVSQNPRHKITKRGQNVTFRCDPISEHNRLYWYRQTLGQGPEFLTYFQNEAQLEKSRLLSDRFSAERPKGSFSTLEIQRTEQGDSAMYLCASSSTGGGYTEAFFGQGTRLTVV.

The V call is TRBV5-4, the J call TRBJ2-1, with 12 bases that match TRBD2. Germline V lookup: CDR1 SGHNT, CDR2 YYREEE (reference sequence). The CDR3 is 15 amino acids. Germline trimming cut 3 bases from V and 4 bases from J; bases unmatched to any gene: 2. In DNA form, the CDR3 reads TGTGCCAGCAGCTACGGACTAGCGGGGTACAATGAGCAGTTCTTC. This codes for CASSYGLAGYNEQFF.

The rearrangement links TRBV5-4 to TRBJ1-5, with D perhaps TRBD2 (5 bases). The J call is uncertain, as TRBJ2-3 better fits the DNA end. This CDR3 contains 14 residues. CDR1 and CDR2 (germline): SGHNT, YYREEE (reference sequence). The CDR3 coding sequence is TGTGCCAGCAGCTCGGATCCTAGCAATCAGCCCCAGTATTTT. Translated: CASSSDPSNQPQYF.

The V call is TRBV28, the J call TRBJ2-7, with 7 bases lining up with TRBD1. The CDR3 spans 17 residues. Trimming cost V 6 bases and J 0 bases; bases outside gene matches: 14. The germline gives CDR1 MDHEN, CDR2 SYDVKM. In DNA, the CDR3 is TGTGCCAGCAGCCCGACCTCGGGACAGCACCACTCCTACGAGCAGTACTTC. It yields the protein CASSPTSGQHHSYEQYF.

The V gene is TRBV19, the J gene TRBJ2-7; D is possibly TRBD2 (6 bases). The CDR3 covers 13 residues. Trimming removed 10 bases at V and 2 bases at J, with 15 bases between. Germline V gene lookup returns CDR1 LNHDA and CDR2 SQIVND (reference sequence). In DNA, the CDR3 is TGTGCCACCCAAGGGACTCACACCTACGAGCAGTACTTC. It is translated as CATQGTHTYEQYF. The full variable domain, its missing parts supplied by reference TRBV19 and TRBJ2-7, is DGGITQSPKYLFRKEGQNVTLSCEQNLNHDAMYWYRQDPGQGLRLIYYSQIVNDFQKGDIAEGYSVSREKKESFPLTVTSAQKNPTAFYLCATQGTHTYEQYFGPGTRLTVT.

V is TRBV6-4 and J is TRBJ1-1; 7 positions match TRBD1. The ends lost 7 bases at V and 1 base at J; junction bases unmatched: 3. The CDR3 covers 13 residues. Per the germline V gene, CDR1 is MRHNA and CDR2 is SNTAGT. CDR3: CASTYRGNTEAFF. The CDR3 DNA reads TGTGCCAGCACGTACAGGGGGAACACTGAAGCTTTCTTT.